The clone carrying this T cell receptor beta chain was recorded a few times. This sample stems from a study of T-cell reconstitution after alpha-beta-depleted transplantation in children. The CDR3 totals 15 residues. V was clipped by 3 bases and J by 2 bases; unmatched bases: 3. Unique molecular identifiers were built into the TCRbeta library. MiXCR was run by TCRdb on the PCR reads, yielding one entry per CDR3 protein. The data contain hundreds of thousands of distinct CDR3 sequences, approximately 15% of them singletons. Sequenced here: PBMCs, mostly from graft donor cells, sampled 360 days after TCRalphabeta/CD19-depleted stem cell transplant. This chain links TRBV12-3 or TRBV12-4 with TRBJ1-5; the match to TRBD1 covers 8 bases. This clonotype was obtained from a male patient younger than 18 who had a stem cell transplant for acute lymphoblastic leukemia, so the T cells may come from the graft donor. CDR3 DNA: TGTGCCAGCAGTTTCGGACAGGGCCGCAATCAGCCCCAGCATTTT. Protein: CASSFGQGRNQPQHF.